One sample yielded the 5 T cell receptor beta chains listed below, sequenced in a study of response to subunit inactivated influenza vaccine. TCRdb reprocessed the RT-PCR reads with MiXCR, giving one entry per CDR3 protein. The repertoire consists of 500,000 to 550,000 distinct CDR3 sequences, with 7.2% occurring once and the leading ten covering around 13%. Material: PBMCs from blood, obtained around 25 months after vaccination. Receptors originate from a man in his fifties or sixties who received an inactivated influenza vaccine.

The table lists this clonotype with a few counts. The chain joins TRBV12-3 or TRBV12-4 to TRBJ2-1; D not resolved. There are 12 residues in the CDR3. The ends were cut back, 1 base at V and 8 bases at J, with 6 bases in the middle. CDR3 region: CASSLVVDEQFF. CDR3 bases: TGTGCCAGCAGTTTAGTCGTCGATGAGCAGTTCTTC.

The rearrangement links TRBV6-2 or TRBV6-3 to TRBJ2-3; D unresolved. V lost 7 bases and J lost 4, with 9 bases in between. CDR3 length: 12 residues. The germline gives CDR1 MNHEY, CDR2 SVGEGT. DNA for the CDR3: TGTGCCAGCACCAGCCCCGCAGATACGCAGTATTTT. It specifies CASTSPADTQYF.

This rearrangement joins TRBV28 to TRBJ2-1; D call uncertain. The CDR3 loop spans 15 amino acids. Deletions cut 3 bases from V and 4 bases from J, with 13 bases between. Germline values: CDR1 MDHEN, CDR2 SYDVKM. CDR3 loop: CASSFRQVWYNEQFF. The CDR3 nucleotides read TGTGCCAGCAGTTTTCGCCAAGTTTGGTACAATGAGCAGTTCTTC.

The chain carries TRBV2 and TRBJ1-5; possibly TRBD1 for D (5 bases). Trimming took 3 bases from V and 11 from J, leaving 17 bases between them. The CDR3 length is 14 residues. Germline lookup yields CDR1 SNHLY and CDR2 FYNNEI. DNA for the CDR3: TGTGCCAGCAGTGATCGCTCAGGGCTGGAGTCCCAGCATTTT. It encodes CASSDRSGLESQHF.

This clonotype was recorded a few times. The chain uses TRBV2 and TRBJ2-3; the match to TRBD2 covers 8 bases. The V gene end was trimmed by 7 bases and the J gene end by 4 bases; junction bases not matched to a gene: 10. There are 15 residues in the CDR3. Germline CDR1 reads SNHLY; CDR2 reads FYNNEI. DNA for the CDR3: TGTGCCAGCACCCCAGGACTAGCCGGGCCAGATACGCAGTATTTT. Protein: CASTPGLAGPDTQYF.